Listed below are T cell receptor beta chains from one sample, sequenced in a study of T cell repertoires in cytomegalovirus infection. Each CDR3 protein gets one entry after TCRdb re-called the reads with MiXCR. Here the sample spans 100,000 to 150,000 distinct CDR3 sequences, under 30% being singletons. Their recognized antigens are unknown. Sequencing was done on a sample of PBMCs, sequenced either directly or after in vitro stimulation (not recorded which). Every receptor here comes from a human donor in good health (CMV status not recorded). Some clones in this sample may be carry-over from other donors' samples. Each CDR3 is given with its conserved first and last residue. The order of the fields is J gene, V gene, D gene, CDR3 protein. D genes are given only for firm matches.

j_gene: TRBJ2-5; v_gene: TRBV7-9; d_gene: TRBD1; CDR3aa: CASSSTRTGDFQETQYF
j_gene: TRBJ1-1; v_gene: TRBV19; d_gene: -; CDR3aa: CASSLSRGNTEASF
j_gene: TRBJ1-4; v_gene: TRBV28; d_gene: -; CDR3aa: CASSFVDRAREKLFF
j_gene: TRBJ2-1; v_gene: TRBV6-5; d_gene: TRBD1; CDR3aa: CASSYSPGPGTDEQFF
j_gene: TRBJ1-4; v_gene: TRBV30; d_gene: TRBD1; CDR3aa: CAWSETLIGTGTEKLFF
j_gene: TRBJ1-5; v_gene: TRBV6-2/TRBV6-3; d_gene: -; CDR3aa: CASRKLNQPQHF
j_gene: TRBJ2-5; v_gene: TRBV10-3; d_gene: -; CDR3aa: CAISVGGGVQYF
j_gene: TRBJ2-1; v_gene: TRBV5-1; d_gene: TRBD2; CDR3aa: CASSELASLAGVIRGSYNEQFF
j_gene: TRBJ2-3; v_gene: TRBV7-2; d_gene: -; CDR3aa: CASSFITDTQYF
j_gene: TRBJ2-7; v_gene: TRBV7-2; d_gene: TRBD2; CDR3aa: CASSPRSGGHEQYF
j_gene: TRBJ2-4; v_gene: TRBV9; d_gene: TRBD1; CDR3aa: CASSAGSGQGMVIQYF
j_gene: TRBJ2-1; v_gene: TRBV4-3; d_gene: -; CDR3aa: CASSQAGGTHNEQFF
j_gene: TRBJ1-1; v_gene: TRBV7-2; d_gene: -; CDR3aa: CASSTDRNTEAFF
j_gene: TRBJ1-6; v_gene: TRBV5-4; d_gene: -; CDR3aa: CASTSDGGGYNSPLHF
j_gene: TRBJ2-1; v_gene: TRBV29-1; d_gene: TRBD2; CDR3aa: CSVSNPGLRGSYNEQFF
j_gene: TRBJ2-3; v_gene: TRBV6-5; d_gene: -; CDR3aa: CASSYSGLRGDTQYF